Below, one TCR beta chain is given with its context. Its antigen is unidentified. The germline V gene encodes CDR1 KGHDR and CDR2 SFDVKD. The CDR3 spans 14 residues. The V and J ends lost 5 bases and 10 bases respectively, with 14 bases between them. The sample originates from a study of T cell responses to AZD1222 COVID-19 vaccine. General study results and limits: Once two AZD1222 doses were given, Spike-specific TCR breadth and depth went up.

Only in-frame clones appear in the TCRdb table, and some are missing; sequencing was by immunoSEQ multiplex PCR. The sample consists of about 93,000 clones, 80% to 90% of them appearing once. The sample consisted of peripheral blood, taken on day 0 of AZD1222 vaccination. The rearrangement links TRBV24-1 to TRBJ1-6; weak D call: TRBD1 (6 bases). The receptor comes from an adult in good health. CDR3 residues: CATSGAGDESPLHF. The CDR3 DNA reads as TGTGCCACCAGTGGGGCAGGGGACGAATCACCCCTCCACTTT.